This T cell receptor beta chain was found in a study of blood T cell repertoires in COVID-19. Study background: Samples of COVID-19 (acute and convalescent) were obtained from the United States, Italy and Spain. Sources were T cells, B-cell-depleted T cells, or PBMCs; the material itself was cDNA or gDNA.

In the source study's methods: Estimated nucleated cell counts came from reference gene primer amplification. Assay used: immunoSEQ multiplex PCR; TCRdb lists only in-frame clones, some missing. The V and J calls and clone size come from that table; D and trimming were worked out from the DNA. Among a few hundred thousand clones listed, just under 85% were seen once. V was pared by 6 bases and J by 9 bases, with 12 bases of the junction left unmatched. This CDR3 has 14 residues. Germline V gene sequence: CDR1 SQVTM, CDR2 ANQGSEA. This chain connects TRBV29-1 to TRBJ2-1; 9 bases are a match to TRBD2. The sample was peripheral blood. The origin of this receptor is a woman in her 50s with active or convalescent COVID-19. The CDR3 sequence: CSVFLAGPPIEQFF. The CDR3 nucleotides are TGCAGCGTCTTTCTAGCGGGGCCGCCAATTGAGCAGTTCTTC.